What follows is one TCR beta chain and its context. The antigen is undetermined. Clones were read by immunoSEQ multiplex PCR, and TCRdb kept only the in-frame ones, dropping some. The sample holds 81,000 or so clones, around 86% seen once. Germline CDR1 and CDR2: SGHDN and FVKESK. CDR3 length: 13 residues. Deletions cut 0 bases from V and 7 bases from J, with 10 bases between. This specimen belongs to a study of radiotherapy plus CTLA-4 blockade in lung cancer. For the study at large: Objective responses occurred in 15% to 20% of patients; roughly 30% had disease control.

The study, taken as a whole, reports: Increased serum interferon-beta after radiation also reportedly predicted response strongly.

The receptor comes from a human donor with non-small cell lung cancer who had stable disease on radiotherapy plus ipilimumab. The sequences come from peripheral blood, collected from a patient treated with radiotherapy plus ipilimumab. J is TRBJ2-7 and V is TRBV14, with unresolved D. The CDR3 DNA follows: TGTGCCAGCAGCCAAGACCTCGGAAGTGAGCAGTACTTC. Its translation is CASSQDLGSEQYF.